This section outlines one T cell receptor (beta chain) sequence together with its context. The data were obtained in a study of control samples from healthy donors and cancer patients. V shed 0 bases and J shed 8 bases, with 7 bases lying between them. Germline values: CDR1 MGHRA, CDR2 YSYEKL. CDR3 size: 12 residues. Sequenced by immunoSEQ multiplex PCR; TCRdb stores in-frame clones only, minus some. This sample has 150,000 to 200,000 clones; around 90% occur once, and the top ten carry just over 1.4%. The specimen was blood. J is TRBJ1-2 and V is TRBV4-1; D is possibly TRBD1 (5 bases). The TCR sequence derives from a woman between 50 and 59 years old in good health. DNA for the CDR3: TGCGCCAGCAGCCAAGAAAGGGGCGGCTACACCTTC. Protein product: CASSQERGGYTF.